Described below is a single T cell receptor beta chain sequence and its context. The record originates from a study of blood T cell repertoires in COVID-19. Across the whole study: Sources were T cells, B-cell-depleted T cells, or PBMCs; the material itself was cDNA or gDNA.

The table came from immunoSEQ multiplex PCR; TCRdb's copy has only in-frame clones and leaves some out. Here the sample spans under 250,000 clones, 83% being singletons. This CDR3 spans 17 amino acids. The source of this sequence is a man aged 35 to 55 with active or convalescent COVID-19. The rearrangement uses TRBV21-1 and TRBJ1-6; the tabulated D call, TRBD1, remains unverified against the DNA. TRBV21-1 corresponds to a pseudogene. The sample comprised peripheral blood. The CDR3 sequence is CASSKDLGAHYNSSLHF. DNA for the CDR3: TGTGCCAGCAGCAAAGATCTGGGGGCGCATTATAATTCATCCCTCCACTTT.